This paragraph reports one T cell receptor (beta chain). Its specificity is not known. This entry comes from a study of CXCR3-negative and CXCR3-positive naive CD8 T cells. Sorts that each held around 300,000 cells were run in triplicate for every CD8+ T cell subset. UMI-labeled 5' RACE yielded the TRB cDNA libraries. TCRdb reprocessed the 5' RACE reads; each CDR3 protein has one entry and no DNA is given. This sample's clone table lists 130,000 or so distinct CDR3 sequences. Study-wide points: Cryopreservation partially decreased CXCR3 expression, and most assays used fresh PBMCs. CXCR3-positive naive cells had more hydrophobic TRB CDR3s than CXCR3-negative naive cells.

Germline loops: CDR1 LNHNV, CDR2 YYDKDF (reference sequence). The CDR3 covers 15 residues. The chain uses TRBV15 and TRBJ2-7; TCRdb's assignment of TRBD2 cannot be checked, as there is no DNA. Specimen: naive CXCR3- CD8+ T cells from blood. The subset here: CD45RO-CCR7+CD27+CD95- naive CD8+ T cells lacking CXCR3 (TNR3-). This clonotype originated in a human donor in good health. Some clones in this sample may be carry-over from other donors' samples. CDR3: CATSEGAGTSYEQYF. The full variable domain, with the rest looked up from reference TRBV15 and TRBJ2-7, is DAMVIQNPRYQVTQFGKPVTLSCSQTLNHNVMYWYQQKSSQAPKLLFHYYDKDFNNEADTPDNFQSRRPNTSFCFLDIRSPGLGDTAMYLCATSEGAGTSYEQYFGPGTRLTVT.